The 18 T cell receptor beta chains in this list originate from one sample, sequenced in a study of CD8 T cells in ankylosing spondylitis. MiXCR, run by TCRdb on the 5' RACE reads, gives a single entry per CDR3 protein. This table holds approximately 260,000 distinct CDR3 sequences, approximately 20% found once. Sequences were obtained from blood, either unsorted or a sorted T cell fraction (not recorded which). The source is a male donor with ankylosing spondylitis or in good health (not recorded which).

CDR3 loop: CASSLGLQRPYEQYF. CDR3 coding DNA: TGTGCCAGCAGCCTCGGGCTACAGCGACCCTACGAGCAGTACTTC. This chain uses TRBV5-6 with TRBJ2-7; D unresolved. V was shortened by 4 bases and J by 2 bases, with 16 bases between the two germline ends. The CDR3 spans 15 residues. CDR1 SGHDT and CDR2 YYEEEE come from the germline V gene.

This clonotype was counted ten times or more. The rearrangement joins TRBV20-1 to TRBJ1-2, with a possible D match to TRBD1 (5 bases). Germline CDR1 reads DFQATT; CDR2 reads SNEGSKA (reference sequence). CDR3 size: 13 residues. V was trimmed by 6 bases and J by 0 bases, leaving 11 bases between them. DNA for the CDR3: TGCAGTGCCTCAGAGGGGACTAACTATGGCTACACCTTC. It specifies CSASEGTNYGYTF.

This chain links TRBV12-3 or TRBV12-4 with TRBJ1-1; D not certain. This CDR3 region has 13 residues. Trimming shortened V by 3 bases and J by 3 bases, and 8 bases separated the two germline ends. The CDR3 nucleotides read TGTGCCAGCAGTTTGGCCGGTCACACTGAAGCTTTCTTT. Protein sequence: CASSLAGHTEAFF.

This clonotype appeared a few times. The chain links TRBV12-3 or TRBV12-4 to TRBJ2-1; D possibly uses TRBD1 or TRBD2 (5 bases each). Trimming pared 2 bases from V and 8 bases from J, leaving 19 bases between. This CDR3 spans 16 amino acids. The CDR3 DNA is TGTGCCAGCAGTTTAAGTGGGACCGCCCCTTGGGATGAGCAGTTCTTC. Translation gives CASSLSGTAPWDEQFF.

The sample holds many counts of this clonotype. The chain joins TRBV4-1 to TRBJ2-2; D not resolved. The germline V gene has CDR1 MGHRA and CDR2 YSYEKL. There are 15 residues in the CDR3. Deletions cut 5 bases from V and 7 bases from J, with 17 bases between. The CDR3 DNA reads as TGCGCCAGCAGCTATGACTCCGGCATCGGCGGGGAGCTGTTTTTT. As protein: CASSYDSGIGGELFF.

This clonotype was detected a few times. This chain uses TRBV12-3 or TRBV12-4 with TRBJ2-4; D is possibly TRBD2 (5 bases). The CDR3 runs to 13 residues. V lost 5 bases and J lost 6, with 11 bases in between. The CDR3 protein is CASSGSEANIQYF. The CDR3 DNA reads as TGTGCCAGCAGTGGGAGCGAGGCAAACATTCAGTACTTC.

This clonotype was counted many times. V and J are TRBV6-4 and TRBJ2-1; D gene ambiguous. The V gene's germline CDR1 is MRHNA and CDR2 SNTAGT. This CDR3 has 13 residues. Deletions cut 2 bases from V and 3 bases from J, with 5 bases between. For the CDR3, the DNA is TGTGCCAGCAGTGACAGCCTCTACAATGAGCAGTTCTTC. This codes for CASSDSLYNEQFF.

The chain joins TRBV6-6 to TRBJ2-5; no firm D call. Per the germline V gene, CDR1 is MNHNY and CDR2 is SVGAGI (reference sequence). Trimming shortened V by 7 bases and J by 1 base, and 10 bases separated the two germline ends. This CDR3 region has 13 residues. The CDR3 DNA is TGTGCCAGCATCGCTGGTACCCAAGAGACCCAGTACTTC. It specifies CASIAGTQETQYF.

This chain connects TRBV20-1 to TRBJ2-3; 9 positions match TRBD2. The V gene's germline CDR1 is DFQATT and CDR2 SNEGSKA (reference sequence). The CDR3 covers 17 residues. V dropped 0 bases and J dropped 2; count of bases not matched to a gene: 9. The CDR3 protein is CSARDLLAGVITDTQYF. The CDR3 DNA follows: TGCAGTGCTAGAGATTTATTAGCGGGAGTGATCACAGATACGCAGTATTTT.

The gene calls are TRBV29-1 and TRBJ2-7; TRBD1 agrees at 7 bases. The germline CDR1 and CDR2 sequences are SQVTM and ANQGSEA. V shed 6 bases, J shed 0 bases, and the junction held 8 bases outside the gene matches. The CDR3 length is 14 residues. The CDR3 sequence: CSVQQGSPSYEQYF. DNA for the CDR3: TGCAGCGTCCAACAGGGGTCACCCTCCTACGAGCAGTACTTC.

This clonotype was recorded at least ten times. The chain has TRBV5-6 and TRBJ2-2; unclear D gene. The CDR3 sequence is 16 residues long. Germline assignment: CDR1 SGHDT and CDR2 YYEEEE. The V gene lost 5 bases and the J gene lost 0 bases, with 14 bases spanning the gap. CDR3 nucleotide sequence: TGTGCCAGCAGGTACCGTTTGGCAGCGAACACCGGGGAGCTGTTTTTT. Translating it yields CASRYRLAANTGELFF.

This clonotype was seen many times. The chain carries TRBV28 and TRBJ2-5, with 7 bases aligning to TRBD1. Germline V gene lookup returns CDR1 MDHEN and CDR2 SYDVKM. The CDR3 extends over 15 amino acids. Germline trimming cut 6 bases from V and 5 bases from J; bases unmatched to any gene: 12. The CDR3 DNA follows: TGTGCCAGCAGGAAACCCGACAGGGCGGAGGAGACCCAGTACTTC. This encodes CASRKPDRAEETQYF.

This clonotype was seen many times. This chain uses TRBV2 with TRBJ2-7; either TRBD1 or TRBD2 may supply D (5 bases each). Trimming shortened V by 0 bases and J by 3 bases, and 12 bases separated the two germline ends. Germline loops: CDR1 SNHLY, CDR2 FYNNEI. The CDR3 runs to 15 residues. The CDR3 region is CASSEADGAVYEQYF. CDR3 DNA sequence: TGTGCCAGCAGTGAAGCCGACGGGGCGGTCTACGAGCAGTACTTC.

This clonotype was recorded a few times. The chain is built from TRBV7-9 and TRBJ2-7; no reliable D call. V lost 5 bases to trimming and J lost 3 bases, with 11 bases between them. CDR1 is SEHNR, CDR2 FQNEAQ, per germline (reference sequence). The CDR3 runs 13 residues. The CDR3 DNA reads TGTGCCAGCAGCGGGATTCGCGGCTACGAGCAGTACTTC. It specifies CASSGIRGYEQYF.

The chain is built from TRBV25-1 and TRBJ1-1; D gene unclear. Germline CDR1 MGHDK, CDR2 SYGVNS. There are 11 residues in the CDR3. The V and J ends lost 3 bases and 1 base respectively, with 0 bases between them. Here the CDR3 DNA reads TGTGCCAGCAGTGAGAACACTGAAGCTTTCTTT. Encoded protein: CASSENTEAFF.

The rearrangement uses TRBV7-9 and TRBJ1-3, with 8 bases identical to TRBD1. The CDR3 contains 16 residues. Losses at the gene ends were 5 bases for V and 3 bases for J; bases not matched to a gene: 9. Germline CDR1 SEHNR, CDR2 FQNEAQ (reference sequence). CDR3 nucleotide sequence: TGTGCCAGCAGCCCGAATGGACAGGGAAGTGGAAACACCATATATTTT. This codes for CASSPNGQGSGNTIYF.

This clonotype turned up a few times. The CDR3, as DNA: TGCGCCAGCAGCCAAGATTATCATTCTGGACTAGCGGGAGATGAGCAGTTCTTC. This gives the protein CASSQDYHSGLAGDEQFF. The V call is TRBV4-3, the J call TRBJ2-1; 13 bases agree with TRBD2. In germline, CDR1 is LGHNA, CDR2 YSLEER. The CDR3 covers 18 residues. Losses at the gene ends were 0 bases for V and 8 bases for J; bases not matched to a gene: 10.

In its sample, this clonotype was seen a few times. The chain has TRBV29-1 and TRBJ2-1; a weak D match, TRBD2 (7 bases). The CDR3 contains 14 residues. Germline CDR1 is SQVTM and CDR2 is ANQGSEA. V lost 7 bases, J lost 0 bases, and 13 bases lay in between. The CDR3 here is CSAEGGSSYNEQFF. CDR3 nucleotides: TGCAGCGCTGAGGGGGGGAGCTCCTACAATGAGCAGTTCTTC.